This is a list of T cell receptor beta chains from one sample in a study of blood T cell repertoires in COVID-19. The method was immunoSEQ multiplex PCR; TCRdb's version includes in-frame clones alone and lacks a portion of them. The repertoire consists of under 300,000 clones, with approximately 86% occurring once and the leading ten covering just under 6.5%. The sequencing input was PBMCs or T cells enriched from blood (not recorded which). The receptors shown here come from a woman aged 25 to 39 with acute COVID-19. Both conserved end residues are part of each CDR3. The order of the fields is D gene, J gene, clone size, V gene, CDR3 protein, CDR3 DNA. D genes are given only for firm matches. The size field is filled for only some rows; it gives once, few, many or a size class.

D: TRBD2; J: TRBJ2-1; size: .; V: TRBV7-3; CDR3: CASSLGLAGTYNEQFF; DNA: TGTGCCAGCAGCTTGGGACTAGCGGGGACTTACAATGAGCAGTTCTTC
D: TRBD1; J: TRBJ1-2; size: .; V: TRBV4-1; CDR3: CASSRSSNKDRGDGYTF; DNA: TGCGCCAGCAGCCGGTCCTCAAACAAGGACAGGGGGGACGGCTACACCTTC
D: .; J: TRBJ2-6; size: .; V: TRBV11-3; CDR3: CASSSPWMVTLNSGANVLTF; DNA: TGTGCCAGCAGCTCACCATGGATGGTGACACTCAACTCTGGGGCCAACGTCCTGACTTTC
D: TRBD2; J: TRBJ2-3; size: .; V: TRBV7-9; CDR3: CASSVSGRAPDTQYF; DNA: TGTGCCAGCAGCGTTAGCGGGAGGGCCCCAGATACGCAGTATTTT
D: .; J: TRBJ1-6; size: .; V: TRBV28; CDR3: CASSLGLSGIHF; DNA: TGTGCCAGCAGTTTAGGATTAAGCGGTATCCACTTT
D: TRBD1; J: TRBJ1-5; size: .; V: TRBV23-1; CDR3: CASSQRRSDRVDQPQHF; DNA: TGCGCCAGCAGTCAACGGAGATCGGACAGGGTGGATCAGCCCCAGCATTTT
D: TRBD2; J: TRBJ2-3; size: few; V: TRBV3-1/TRBV3-2; CDR3: CASSPSGRVTDTQYF; DNA: TGTGCCAGCAGCCCTAGCGGGAGGGTCACAGATACGCAGTATTTT
D: TRBD2; J: TRBJ2-7; size: .; V: TRBV18; CDR3: CASSPGLAGDVFEQYF; DNA: TGTGCCAGCTCACCAGGACTAGCGGGAGATGTCTTTGAGCAGTACTTC
D: TRBD1; J: TRBJ2-7; size: .; V: TRBV6-5; CDR3: CASSSPGQGQYEQYF; DNA: TGTGCCAGCAGCAGTCCGGGACAGGGTCAGTACGAGCAGTACTTC
D: TRBD2; J: TRBJ2-3; size: .; V: TRBV5-1; CDR3: CASSLAVLAGGDNTDTQYF; DNA: TGCGCCAGCAGCTTGGCCGTGCTAGCGGGGGGCGACAACACAGATACGCAGTATTTT
D: .; J: TRBJ2-2; size: few; V: TRBV10-3; CDR3: CAISEGEGTGELFF; DNA: TGTGCCATCAGTGAAGGAGAGGGCACCGGGGAGCTGTTTTTT
D: TRBD1; J: TRBJ2-7; size: .; V: TRBV6-2/TRBV6-3; CDR3: CASSTTGTASYEQYF; DNA: TGTGCCAGCAGCACCACCGGGACAGCGTCCTACGAGCAGTACTTC
D: TRBD1; J: TRBJ1-1; size: .; V: TRBV4-3; CDR3: CASSQGARSTEAFF; DNA: TGCGCCAGCAGTCAGGGGGCTCGGAGCACTGAAGCTTTCTTT
D: TRBD1; J: TRBJ2-7; size: .; V: TRBV5-1; CDR3: CASSLPTGGWQYF; DNA: TGCGCCAGCAGCTTACCGACAGGGGGCTGGCAGTACTTC
D: TRBD1; J: TRBJ1-5; size: once; V: TRBV6-5; CDR3: CASIPTGDQPQHF; DNA: TGTGCCAGCATCCCGACAGGGGATCAGCCCCAGCATTTT
D: .; J: TRBJ1-2; size: .; V: TRBV18; CDR3: CASSPLEGNYGYTF; DNA: TGTGCCAGCTCACCTTTGGAGGGTAACTATGGCTACACCTTC
D: .; J: TRBJ1-2; size: .; V: TRBV5-1; CDR3: CASSPGGITLSYGYTF; DNA: TGCGCCAGCAGCCCTGGGGGGATTACCCTCAGCTATGGCTACACCTTC
D: .; J: TRBJ1-1; size: .; V: TRBV7-3; CDR3: CASSGTRNTEAFF; DNA: TGTGCCAGCAGCGGGACTCGAAACACTGAAGCTTTCTTT
D: .; J: TRBJ2-3; size: .; V: TRBV28; CDR3: CASSSPSPPVDTQYF; DNA: TGTGCCAGCAGTTCACCTAGCCCCCCGGTGGATACGCAGTATTTT
D: TRBD1; J: TRBJ2-2; size: .; V: TRBV9; CDR3: CASSVTGQGSNTGELFF; DNA: TGTGCCAGCAGCGTGACGGGACAGGGGTCGAACACCGGGGAGCTGTTTTTT
D: TRBD2; J: TRBJ2-7; size: .; V: TRBV18; CDR3: CASSPRWSVAGDNEQYF; DNA: TGTGCCAGCTCACCACGCTGGTCAGTGGCGGGAGACAACGAGCAGTACTTC
D: .; J: TRBJ2-7; size: .; V: TRBV19; CDR3: CASSDSSGRPYEQYF; DNA: TGTGCCAGTAGCGACAGCTCTGGGAGGCCCTACGAGCAGTACTTC
D: .; J: TRBJ1-5; size: .; V: TRBV7-9; CDR3: CASSSDSLNQPQHF; DNA: TGTGCCAGCAGCTCGGACAGCCTCAATCAGCCCCAGCATTTT
D: .; J: TRBJ1-5; size: .; V: TRBV15; CDR3: CATSRDSAGTTYQPQHF; DNA: TGTGCCACCAGCAGAGATTCAGCCGGGACAACCTATCAGCCCCAGCATTTT
D: TRBD1; J: TRBJ1-2; size: .; V: TRBV6-5; CDR3: CASSYEGTGVGYTF; DNA: TGTGCCAGCAGTTACGAGGGGACAGGGGTTGGCTACACCTTC
D: .; J: TRBJ2-2; size: .; V: TRBV3-1/TRBV3-2; CDR3: CASGEFRSGELFF; DNA: TGTGCCAGCGGGGAGTTTAGATCCGGGGAGCTGTTTTTT
D: .; J: TRBJ1-2; size: .; V: TRBV6-1; CDR3: CASSDQEAEGYTF; DNA: TGTGCCAGCAGTGATCAGGAAGCTGAAGGCTACACCTTC
D: TRBD1; J: TRBJ1-5; size: .; V: TRBV6-5; CDR3: CASSSAGGSNQPQHF; DNA: TGTGCCAGCAGCTCAGCAGGGGGTAGCAATCAGCCCCAGCATTTT
D: TRBD1; J: TRBJ2-7; size: .; V: TRBV6-1; CDR3: CASSEFGRGQEQYF; DNA: TGTGCCAGCAGTGAATTCGGCAGGGGGCAAGAGCAGTACTTC
D: TRBD1; J: TRBJ1-2; size: .; V: TRBV12-3/TRBV12-4; CDR3: CASSGQTGGGYTF; DNA: TGTGCCAGCAGTGGACAGACAGGGGGTGGCTACACCTTC
D: .; J: TRBJ1-6; size: .; V: TRBV11-2; CDR3: CASSPLEGLNSPLHF; DNA: TGTGCCAGCAGCCCCTTAGAGGGCCTCAATTCACCCCTCCACTTT
D: .; J: TRBJ2-3; size: .; V: TRBV5-3; CDR3: CARSLAGKGTDTQYF; DNA: TGTGCCAGAAGCTTGGCGGGGAAAGGCACAGATACGCAGTATTTT
D: .; J: TRBJ1-4; size: .; V: TRBV18; CDR3: CASSTGSNEKLFF; DNA: TGTGCCAGCTCAACAGGGAGTAATGAAAAACTGTTTTTT
D: TRBD1; J: TRBJ2-5; size: .; V: TRBV7-3; CDR3: CASSVKGDRWETQYF; DNA: TGTGCCAGCAGCGTAAAGGGGGACAGGTGGGAAACCCAGTACTTC
D: TRBD2; J: TRBJ2-1; size: .; V: TRBV3-1/TRBV3-2; CDR3: CASSLLAGGPYNEQFF; DNA: TGTGCCAGCAGCCTCCTTGCGGGGGGGCCATACAATGAGCAGTTCTTC
D: TRBD1; J: TRBJ2-6; size: .; V: TRBV11-3; CDR3: CASSLVKGAAGANVLTF; DNA: TGTGCCAGCAGCTTAGTTAAGGGGGCAGCTGGGGCCAACGTCCTGACTTTC
D: TRBD1; J: TRBJ1-6; size: .; V: TRBV3-1/TRBV3-2; CDR3: CASSQVDREYSPLHF; DNA: TGTGCCAGCAGCCAGGTTGACAGGGAGTATTCACCCCTCCACTTT
D: .; J: TRBJ1-6; size: .; V: TRBV2; CDR3: CASSEWRGTDGTLHF; DNA: TGTGCCAGCAGTGAATGGCGGGGGACCGATGGGACCCTCCACTTT
D: .; J: TRBJ2-1; size: .; V: TRBV19; CDR3: CASSIAGGSYNEQFF; DNA: TGTGCCAGTAGTATTGCCGGGGGCTCCTACAATGAGCAGTTCTTC
D: TRBD1; J: TRBJ2-7; size: .; V: TRBV5-1; CDR3: CASSDSGTGPGEQYF; DNA: TGCGCCAGCAGCGATTCCGGGACAGGGCCGGGGGAGCAGTACTTC
D: TRBD1; J: TRBJ1-5; size: .; V: TRBV10-3; CDR3: CAISSQGALGQPQHF; DNA: TGTGCCATCTCATCTCAGGGGGCGCTGGGTCAGCCCCAGCATTTT
D: .; J: TRBJ1-5; size: .; V: TRBV30; CDR3: CAWSGTDYSNQPQHF; DNA: TGTGCCTGGAGTGGGACAGATTATAGCAATCAGCCCCAGCATTTT
D: .; J: TRBJ2-1; size: .; V: TRBV29-1; CDR3: CSVGQTTYNEQFF; DNA: TGCAGCGTTGGACAGACCACCTACAATGAGCAGTTCTTC
D: .; J: TRBJ1-5; size: .; V: TRBV2; CDR3: CASGTQGGQPQHF; DNA: TGTGCCAGCGGGACCCAGGGAGGTCAGCCCCAGCATTTT
D: .; J: TRBJ2-5; size: .; V: TRBV6-6; CDR3: CASSSGGFETQYF; DNA: TGTGCCAGCAGCTCTGGAGGGTTCGAGACCCAGTACTTC
D: .; J: TRBJ1-2; size: .; V: TRBV24-1; CDR3: CATSDDLGGAANGYTF; DNA: TGTGCCACCAGTGATGATTTGGGCGGGGCGGCCAACGGCTACACCTTC
D: .; J: TRBJ2-2; size: .; V: TRBV19; CDR3: CASSIGAGNTGELFF; DNA: TGTGCCAGTAGTATAGGTGCAGGGAACACCGGGGAGCTGTTTTTT
D: TRBD2; J: TRBJ2-1; size: .; V: TRBV27; CDR3: CASSLDSPLLAGDYNEQFF; DNA: TGTGCCAGCAGTTTAGACAGCCCCCTACTAGCGGGAGACTACAATGAGCAGTTCTTC